This TCR beta chain came from a study of human T cells and chemical hapten exposure. Findings and limits, study-wide: Unchanged with DPC sensitization were TCRs above 1 in 1000 frequency. It was expanded TCRs that formed significantly more large CDR3 similarity clusters than controls did.

Separate cDNA molecules received unique molecular identifiers, which the library attached to them. TCRdb used MiXCR to reprocess the RACE reads, holding one entry per CDR3 protein. The sample contains more than 300,000 distinct CDR3 sequences, more than 4.5% of which appear only once. The time point was: pre-sensitization, week 0. The treatment here: therapeutic diphenylcyclopropenone sensitization with weekly scalp DPC. The authors extracted total RNA from unfractionated whole blood. The table lists this clonotype with a few counts. Its antigen is as yet unknown. The sample consisted of whole blood, taken in connection with sensitization to the hapten diphenylcyclopropenone (DPC). The sequence derives from a woman between 50 and 59 years old with alopecia areata. Some clones in this sample may be carry-over from other donors' samples.

CDR3 DNA sequence: TGTGCCAGCAGCAAAGGGTTAAGGGCCACTGAAGCTTTCTTT. Translation gives CASSKGLRATEAFF. The chain joins TRBV21-1 to TRBJ1-1. TRBV21-1 counts as a pseudogene. This CDR3 spans 14 amino acids.